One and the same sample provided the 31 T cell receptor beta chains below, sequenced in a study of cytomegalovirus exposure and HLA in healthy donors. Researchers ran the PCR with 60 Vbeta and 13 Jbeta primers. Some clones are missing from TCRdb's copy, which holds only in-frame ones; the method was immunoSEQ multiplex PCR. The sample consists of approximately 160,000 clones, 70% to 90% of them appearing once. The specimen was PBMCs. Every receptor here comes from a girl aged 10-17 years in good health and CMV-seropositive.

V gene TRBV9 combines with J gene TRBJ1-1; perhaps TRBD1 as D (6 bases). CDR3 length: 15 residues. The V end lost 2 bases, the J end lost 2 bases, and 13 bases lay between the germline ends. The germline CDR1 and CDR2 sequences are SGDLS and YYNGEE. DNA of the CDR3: TGTGCCAGCAGCGTCCCAGACAGGATTAACACTGAAGCTTTCTTT. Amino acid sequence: CASSVPDRINTEAFF.

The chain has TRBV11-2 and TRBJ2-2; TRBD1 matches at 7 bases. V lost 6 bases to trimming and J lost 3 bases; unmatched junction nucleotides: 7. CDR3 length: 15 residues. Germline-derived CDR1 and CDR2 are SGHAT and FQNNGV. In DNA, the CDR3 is TGTGCCAGCAGGCCCGGGACAGTGGACACCGGGGAGCTGTTTTTT. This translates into CASRPGTVDTGELFF.

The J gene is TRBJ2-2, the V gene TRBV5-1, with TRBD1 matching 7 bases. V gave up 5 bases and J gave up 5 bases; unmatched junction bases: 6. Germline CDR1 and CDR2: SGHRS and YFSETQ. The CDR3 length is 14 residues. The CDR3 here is CASRWDSTTGELFF. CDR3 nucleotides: TGCGCCAGCAGGTGGGACAGTACTACCGGGGAGCTGTTTTTT. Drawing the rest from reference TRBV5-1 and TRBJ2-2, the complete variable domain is KAGVTQTPRYLIKTRGQQVTLSCSPISGHRSVSWYQQTPGQGLQFLFEYFSETQRNKGNFPGRFSGRQFSNSRSEMNVSTLELGDSALYLCASRWDSTTGELFFGEGSRLTVL.

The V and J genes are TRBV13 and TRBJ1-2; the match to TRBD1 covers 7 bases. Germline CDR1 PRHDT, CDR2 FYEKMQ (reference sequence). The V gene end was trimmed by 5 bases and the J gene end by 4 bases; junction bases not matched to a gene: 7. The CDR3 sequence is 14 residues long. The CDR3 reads CASSPRGQSYGYTF. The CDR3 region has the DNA TGTGCCAGCAGCCCCCGGGGACAGTCCTATGGCTACACCTTC. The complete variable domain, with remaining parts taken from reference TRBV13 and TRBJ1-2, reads AAGVIQSPRHLIKEKRETATLKCYPIPRHDTVYWYQQGPGQDPQFLISFYEKMQSDKGSIPDRFSAQQFSDYHSELNMSSLELGDSALYFCASSPRGQSYGYTFGSGTRLTVV.

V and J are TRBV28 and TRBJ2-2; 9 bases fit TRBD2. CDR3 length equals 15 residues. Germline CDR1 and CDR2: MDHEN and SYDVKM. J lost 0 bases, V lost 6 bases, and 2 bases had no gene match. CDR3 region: CASRLAGSNTGELFF. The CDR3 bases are TGTGCCAGCAGACTAGCGGGTTCGAACACCGGGGAGCTGTTTTTT.

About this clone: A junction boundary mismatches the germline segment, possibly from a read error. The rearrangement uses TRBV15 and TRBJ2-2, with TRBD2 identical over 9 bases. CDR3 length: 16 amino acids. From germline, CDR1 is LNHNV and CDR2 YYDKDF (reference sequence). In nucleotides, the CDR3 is TGTGCCACCAGCAGATGGTTGCGGGGGGGGGTCGGGAAGCTGTTTTTT. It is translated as CATSRWLRGGVGKLFF.

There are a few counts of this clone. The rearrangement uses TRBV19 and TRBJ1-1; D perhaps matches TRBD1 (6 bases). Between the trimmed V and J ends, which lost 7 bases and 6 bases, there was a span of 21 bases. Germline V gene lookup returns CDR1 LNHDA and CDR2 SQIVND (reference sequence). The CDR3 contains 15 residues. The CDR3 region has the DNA TGTGCCAGTAAAGATTCCGGGACACCCCGGGCTGAAGCTTTCTTT. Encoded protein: CASKDSGTPRAEAFF.

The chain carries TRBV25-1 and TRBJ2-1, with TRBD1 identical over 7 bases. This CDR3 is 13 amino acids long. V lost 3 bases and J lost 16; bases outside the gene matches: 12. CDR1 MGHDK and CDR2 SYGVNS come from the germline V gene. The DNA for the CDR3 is TGTGCCAGCAGTGATGCCAGGGGGTTTTATGAATTCTTC. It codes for CASSDARGFYEFF.

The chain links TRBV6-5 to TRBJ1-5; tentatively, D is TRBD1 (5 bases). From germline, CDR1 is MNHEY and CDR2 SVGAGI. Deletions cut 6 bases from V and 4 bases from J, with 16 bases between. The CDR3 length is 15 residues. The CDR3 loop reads CASSPFDSGNQPQHF. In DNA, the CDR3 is TGTGCCAGCAGCCCCTTTGACAGCGGGAATCAGCCCCAGCATTTT.

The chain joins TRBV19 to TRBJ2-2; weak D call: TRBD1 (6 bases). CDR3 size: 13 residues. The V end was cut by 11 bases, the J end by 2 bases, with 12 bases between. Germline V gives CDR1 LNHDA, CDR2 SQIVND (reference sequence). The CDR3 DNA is TGTGCCGGGGGCAGCACAAACACCGGGGAGCTGTTTTTT. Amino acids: CAGGSTNTGELFF.

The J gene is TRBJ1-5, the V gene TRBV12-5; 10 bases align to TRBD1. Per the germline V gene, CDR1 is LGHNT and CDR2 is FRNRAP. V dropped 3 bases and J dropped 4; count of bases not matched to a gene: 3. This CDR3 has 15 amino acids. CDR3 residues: CASGFGQGVNQPQHF. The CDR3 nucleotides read TGTGCTAGTGGTTTCGGACAGGGGGTTAATCAGCCCCAGCATTTT.

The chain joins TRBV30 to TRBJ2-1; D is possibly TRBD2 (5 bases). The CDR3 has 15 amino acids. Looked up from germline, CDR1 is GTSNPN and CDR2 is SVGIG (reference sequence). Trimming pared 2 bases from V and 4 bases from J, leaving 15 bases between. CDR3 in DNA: TGTGCCTGGAGTCCGGGATTGGGAACTTACAATGAGCAGTTCTTC. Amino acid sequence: CAWSPGLGTYNEQFF.

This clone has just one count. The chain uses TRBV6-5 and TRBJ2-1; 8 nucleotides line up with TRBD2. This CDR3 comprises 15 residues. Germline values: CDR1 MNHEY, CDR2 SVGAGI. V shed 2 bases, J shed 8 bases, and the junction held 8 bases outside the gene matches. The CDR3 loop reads CASSYQSAGAYEQFF. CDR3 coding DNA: TGTGCCAGCAGTTACCAGTCAGCGGGGGCCTATGAGCAGTTCTTC.

DNA for the CDR3: TGTGCCAGCAGCGGGGCCGGGACAGGGCCTCCTAACTATGGCTACACCTTC. This encodes CASSGAGTGPPNYGYTF. The V call is TRBV9, the J call TRBJ1-2, with 9 bases matching TRBD1. The CDR3 extends over 17 amino acids. J lost 0 bases, V lost 3 bases, and 9 bases had no gene match. The germline gives CDR1 SGDLS, CDR2 YYNGEE.

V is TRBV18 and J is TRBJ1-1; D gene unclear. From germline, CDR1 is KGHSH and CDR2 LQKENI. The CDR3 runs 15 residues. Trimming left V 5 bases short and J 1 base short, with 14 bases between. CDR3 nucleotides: TGTGCCAGCTCATCGACGGCCCCGGGGAACACTGAAGCTTTCTTT. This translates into CASSSTAPGNTEAFF.

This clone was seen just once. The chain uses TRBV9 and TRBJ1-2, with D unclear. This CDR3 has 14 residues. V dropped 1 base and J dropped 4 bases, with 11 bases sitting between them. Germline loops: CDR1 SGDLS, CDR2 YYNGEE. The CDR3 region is CASSVTDSVYGYTF. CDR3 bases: TGTGCCAGCAGCGTAACCGATTCGGTCTATGGCTACACCTTC.

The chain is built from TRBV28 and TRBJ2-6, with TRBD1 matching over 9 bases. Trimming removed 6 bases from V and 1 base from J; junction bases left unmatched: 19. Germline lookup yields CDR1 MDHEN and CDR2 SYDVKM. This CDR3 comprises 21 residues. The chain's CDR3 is CASRPPGTGTGFRSGANVLTF. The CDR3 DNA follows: TGTGCCAGCAGACCCCCTGGGACCGGGACAGGGTTCCGGTCTGGGGCCAACGTCCTGACTTTC.

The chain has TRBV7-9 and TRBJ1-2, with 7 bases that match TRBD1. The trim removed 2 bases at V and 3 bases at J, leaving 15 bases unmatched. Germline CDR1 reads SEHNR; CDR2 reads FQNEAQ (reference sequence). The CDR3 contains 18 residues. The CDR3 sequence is CASSLLFRLGTAYYGYTF. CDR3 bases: TGTGCCAGCAGCTTATTATTTCGTTTGGGGACAGCTTACTATGGCTACACCTTC. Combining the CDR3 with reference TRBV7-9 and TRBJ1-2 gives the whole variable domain DTGVSQNPRHKITKRGQNVTFRCDPISEHNRLYWYRQTLGQGPEFLTYFQNEAQLEKSRLLSDRFSAERPKGSFSTLEIQRTEQGDSAMYLCASSLLFRLGTAYYGYTFGSGTRLTVV.

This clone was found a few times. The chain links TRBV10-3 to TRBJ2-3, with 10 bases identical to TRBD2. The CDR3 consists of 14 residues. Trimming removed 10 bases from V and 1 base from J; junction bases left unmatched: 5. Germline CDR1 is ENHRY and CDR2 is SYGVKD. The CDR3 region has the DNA TGTGCCACAACTAGCGGGGATGGCACAGATACGCAGTATTTT. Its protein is CATTSGDGTDTQYF.

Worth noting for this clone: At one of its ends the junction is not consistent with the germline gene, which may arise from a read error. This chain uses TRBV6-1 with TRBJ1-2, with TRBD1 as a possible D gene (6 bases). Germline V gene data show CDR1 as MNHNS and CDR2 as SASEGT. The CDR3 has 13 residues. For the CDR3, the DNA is TGTGCCAGCAGTGAGTCGACAGGAATCGAGCCACTCTTC. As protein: CASSESTGIEPLF.

The CDR3 is CASSEGLLPHEKLFF. The CDR3 DNA follows: TGTGCCAGCAGTGAAGGGTTACTTCCCCATGAAAAACTGTTTTTT. V and J are TRBV6-1 and TRBJ1-4; D gene unclear. The CDR3 is 15 residues long. The germline V gene encodes CDR1 MNHNS and CDR2 SASEGT. The V gene lost 1 base and the J gene lost 6 bases, with 12 bases spanning the gap.

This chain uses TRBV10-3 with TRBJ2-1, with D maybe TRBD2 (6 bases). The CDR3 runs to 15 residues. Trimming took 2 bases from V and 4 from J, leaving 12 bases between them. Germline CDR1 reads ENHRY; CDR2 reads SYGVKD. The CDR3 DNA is TGTGCCATCAGTGAGGACGGGGACTCTTACAATGAGCAGTTCTTC. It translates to CAISEDGDSYNEQFF.

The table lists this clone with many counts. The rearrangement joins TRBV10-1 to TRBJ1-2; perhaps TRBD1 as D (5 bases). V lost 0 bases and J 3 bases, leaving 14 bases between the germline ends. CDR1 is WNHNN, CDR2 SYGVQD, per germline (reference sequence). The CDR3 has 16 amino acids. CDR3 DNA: TGCGCCAGCAGTGAGTCTAAGGGACTGCACTACTATGGCTACACCTTC. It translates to CASSESKGLHYYGYTF.

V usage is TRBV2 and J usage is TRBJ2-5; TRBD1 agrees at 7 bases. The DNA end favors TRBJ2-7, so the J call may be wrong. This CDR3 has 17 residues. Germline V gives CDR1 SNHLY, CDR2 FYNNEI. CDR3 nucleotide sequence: TGTGCCAGCACCACCGAAAGTGGAAAGAGGACAGGCTACGAGCAGTACTTC. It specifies CASTTESGKRTGYEQYF.

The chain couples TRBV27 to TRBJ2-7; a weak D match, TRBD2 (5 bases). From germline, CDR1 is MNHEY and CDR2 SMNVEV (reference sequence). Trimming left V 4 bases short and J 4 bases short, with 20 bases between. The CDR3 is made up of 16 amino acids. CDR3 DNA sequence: TGTGCCAGCAGTTCCCCGACGACGGGATACACTTACGAGCAGTACTTC. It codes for CASSSPTTGYTYEQYF.

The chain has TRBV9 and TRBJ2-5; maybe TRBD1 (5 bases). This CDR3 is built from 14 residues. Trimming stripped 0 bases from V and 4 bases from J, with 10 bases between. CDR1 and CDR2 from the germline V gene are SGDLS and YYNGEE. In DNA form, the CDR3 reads TGTGCCAGCAGCGTAGGACAGCCCGGAGAGACCCAGTACTTC. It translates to CASSVGQPGETQYF. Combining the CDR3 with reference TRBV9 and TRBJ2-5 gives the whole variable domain DSGVTQTPKHLITATGQRVTLRCSPRSGDLSVYWYQQSLDQGLQFLIQYYNGEERAKGNILERFSAQQFPDLHSELNLSSLELGDSALYFCASSVGQPGETQYFGPGTRLLVL.

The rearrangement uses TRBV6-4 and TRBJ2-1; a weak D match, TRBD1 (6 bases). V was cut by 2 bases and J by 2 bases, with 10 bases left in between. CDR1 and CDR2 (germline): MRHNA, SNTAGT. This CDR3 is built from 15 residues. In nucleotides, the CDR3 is TGTGCCAGCAGTGACGGGGCAGGGGCCTACAATGAGCAGTTCTTC. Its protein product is CASSDGAGAYNEQFF.

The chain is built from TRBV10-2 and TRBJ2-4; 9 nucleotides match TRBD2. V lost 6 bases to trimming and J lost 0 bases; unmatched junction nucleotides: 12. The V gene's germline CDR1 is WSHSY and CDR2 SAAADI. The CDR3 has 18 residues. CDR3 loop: CASRALAGDLLAKNIQYF. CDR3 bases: TGCGCCAGCAGAGCACTAGCGGGTGATCTATTAGCCAAAAACATTCAGTACTTC.

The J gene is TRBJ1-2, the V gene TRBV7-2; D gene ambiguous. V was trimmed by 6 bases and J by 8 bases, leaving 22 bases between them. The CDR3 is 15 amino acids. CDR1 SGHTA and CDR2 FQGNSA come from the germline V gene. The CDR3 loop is CASRRDQIPVAGYTF. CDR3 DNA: TGTGCCAGCAGAAGAGACCAGATACCCGTAGCCGGCTACACCTTC.

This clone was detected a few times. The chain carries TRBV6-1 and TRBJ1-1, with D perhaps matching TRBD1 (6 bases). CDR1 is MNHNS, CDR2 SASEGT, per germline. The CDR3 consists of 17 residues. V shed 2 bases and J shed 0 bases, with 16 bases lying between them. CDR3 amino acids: CASSEWGRGYMNTEAFF. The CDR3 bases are TGTGCCAGCAGTGAATGGGGCAGGGGTTATATGAACACTGAAGCTTTCTTT.

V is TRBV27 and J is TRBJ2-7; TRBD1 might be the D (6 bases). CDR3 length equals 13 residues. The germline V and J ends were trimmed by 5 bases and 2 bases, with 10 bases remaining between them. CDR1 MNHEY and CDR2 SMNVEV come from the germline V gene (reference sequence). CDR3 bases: TGTGCCAGCAGTCCAGACAGGACCTACGAGCAGTACTTC. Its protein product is CASSPDRTYEQYF.